This T cell receptor (beta chain) was captured by sequencing in a study of blood T cell repertoires in COVID-19. The germline CDR1 and CDR2 sequences are MRHNA and SNTAGT. This CDR3 region has 16 residues. The V and J ends lost 2 bases and 4 bases respectively, with 17 bases between them. Sequencing used immunoSEQ multiplex PCR; TCRdb keeps in-frame clones, though not all of them. The data hold roughly 200,000 clones, with approximately 84% observed a single time. The sequence derives from a woman older than 75 with acute or convalescent COVID-19. The sequenced sample consisted of peripheral blood. The J gene is TRBJ1-1, the V gene TRBV6-4, with a weak D call TRBD1 (6 bases). CDR3 protein: CASSDLPQGRGTEAFF. CDR3 DNA: TGTGCCAGCAGTGACCTCCCTCAGGGGAGAGGCACTGAAGCTTTCTTT.